The entry below describes one TCR beta chain. Its specificity is not known. Profiled with immunoSEQ multiplex PCR; TCRdb holds only in-frame clones, not every one. The sample has about 59,000 clones, around 72% seen once; the top ten hold less than 7.5%. Time point specified: baseline pretreatment blood. Treatment in this sample: 15 Gy SBRT to primary tumor, nephrectomy 4 weeks later. The data were obtained in a study of radiation and T cells in renal cell carcinoma. Study-wide context: Nephrectomy followed 15 Gy stereotactic body radiation by 4 weeks.

Study-wide results and caveats: Pretreatment tumor biopsies were lacking, so baseline clonotypes are unknown.

The CDR3 is 15 residues long. With V trimmed by 1 base and J by 7 bases, 7 bases remained unmatched. CDR1 is LNHDA and CDR2 is SQIVND in the germline V gene (reference sequence). This receptor was identified in a man aged 55 to 70 with renal cell carcinoma. The chain carries TRBV19 and TRBJ1-2, with TRBD1 matching over 9 bases. Sequenced here: blood, sampled from a patient whose treatment included radiotherapy and nephrectomy. The CDR3 is CASSIGSDRGSGYTF. The CDR3 DNA reads TGTGCCAGTAGTATAGGGTCGGACAGGGGATCTGGCTACACCTTC.